Listed below are T cell receptor beta chains from one sample, sequenced in a study of T cells after yellow fever vaccination. MiXCR was run by TCRdb on the 5' RACE reads, yielding one entry per CDR3 protein. The repertoire consists of 100,000 to 150,000 distinct CDR3 sequences, with about 7.4% occurring once and the leading ten covering approximately 2.7%. This specimen was CD4+ T cells sorted from PBMCs, taken 10 days after the first yellow fever vaccination. The receptors stem from a man younger than 30 who received the YFV17D yellow fever vaccine. Both conserved end residues are part of each CDR3.

j_gene	v_gene	CDR3aa
TRBJ1-1	TRBV5-1	CASSSRLTGGNTEAFF
TRBJ2-1	TRBV2	CASGTGPNSEQFF
TRBJ2-3	TRBV27	CASKTGWRGGPDTQYF
TRBJ2-1	TRBV10-3	CAISAGTGDYNEQFF
TRBJ1-1	TRBV7-9	CASSFGQMNTEAFF
TRBJ1-1	TRBV7-9	CASSSRQRPVEAFF
TRBJ2-7	TRBV7-3	CASSLNQGAYEQYF
TRBJ1-1	TRBV7-2	CASSTLPGQETEF
TRBJ2-7	TRBV4-2	CASSHGYEQYF
TRBJ1-2	TRBV12-3/TRBV12-4	CASSPPRRDGGFF
TRBJ2-5	TRBV9	CASSVGGTRVQETQYF
TRBJ1-2	TRBV4-2	CASSQDGDRSKDGYTF
TRBJ1-1	TRBV11-2	CASSLVVWGQGGKNTEAFF
TRBJ1-6	TRBV20-1	CSARPSSYNSPLHF
TRBJ2-3	TRBV5-6	CASSLASEGFTDTQYF
TRBJ1-2	TRBV6-1	CASRDRGPYGYTF
TRBJ2-1	TRBV24-1	CATSDSASGNNEQFF
TRBJ2-1	TRBV6-5	CASSYSTGQSHNEQFF
TRBJ1-1	TRBV2	CASNTNGNTEAFF
TRBJ1-2	TRBV20-1	CSAPSVGAGYTF
TRBJ1-1	TRBV10-1	CASSETDDGTEAFF
TRBJ2-2	TRBV7-6	CASSSDRGRTGELFF
TRBJ2-2	TRBV14	CASSQAWGRLNSGELFF
TRBJ2-6	TRBV6-5	CASSFYGASGANVLTF
TRBJ2-6	TRBV7-2	CASSFQAGSGANVLTF
TRBJ1-1	TRBV7-2	CASSLVLDTEAFF
TRBJ2-2	TRBV7-9	CAGAVAGELFF
TRBJ2-5	TRBV7-6	CASSSERRRGETQYF
TRBJ1-1	TRBV12-3/TRBV12-4	CASSSRGMDTEAFF
TRBJ2-7	TRBV10-2	CASSKRDFYEQYF
TRBJ2-3	TRBV23-1	CASSQDRKSTDTQYF
TRBJ2-7	TRBV7-2	CASSPSATTYEQYF
TRBJ2-1	TRBV5-1	CASGTSGNNEQFF
TRBJ1-4	TRBV20-1	CSATPAGGSEKLFF
TRBJ2-3	TRBV5-1	CASSLRASSTDTQYF
TRBJ1-1	TRBV4-3	CASSQANQGEAFF
TRBJ2-4	TRBV2	CASSESLAGADIQYF
TRBJ2-2	TRBV5-1	CASSLAPGANGELFF
TRBJ2-5	TRBV24-1	CATSDTTSKPQYF
TRBJ2-1	TRBV3-1	CASSQPPGNEQFF
TRBJ2-5	TRBV12-3/TRBV12-4	CASSPGQPAETQYF